The text below deals with one TCR beta chain. The antigen is undetermined. TCRdb called the reads again in MiXCR, with one record for every CDR3 protein. This sample has fewer than 700,000 distinct CDR3 sequences, with 24% found just once. This sample was taken from a study of T cell repertoires in cytomegalovirus infection. Broader study findings: HLA-C-restricted, CMV-specific TCR beta clonotypes were dominant ex vivo. Identification of carriers of CMV plus the relevant HLA was performed using cumulative public TCR beta family frequency.

The CDR3 covers 16 residues. The V gene end was trimmed by 3 bases and the J gene end by 0 bases; junction bases not matched to a gene: 6. This chain joins TRBV12-3 or TRBV12-4 and TRBJ2-3, with 7 bases matching TRBD2. This TCR came from a human donor in good health (CMV status not recorded). Some clones in this sample may be carry-over from other donors' samples. The specimen sequenced was CD8+ T cells from PBMCs. The CDR3 bases are TGTGCCAGCAGTTTGGACTCAGCGGGGAGCACAGATACGCAGTATTTT. Its protein product is CASSLDSAGSTDTQYF.